This TCR beta chain was recovered during a study of blood T cell repertoires in COVID-19. Study context: The United States, Italy and Spain supplied acute and convalescent COVID-19 samples. From T cells, B-cell-depleted T cells, or PBMCs came the material, which was cDNA or gDNA.

The trim removed 4 bases at V and 4 bases at J, leaving 16 bases unmatched. Per germline, CDR1 SEHNR and CDR2 FQNEAQ (reference sequence). The CDR3 is 19 residues long. Original data processing: Amplification with reference gene primers provided the estimates of nucleated cell counts. The table came from immunoSEQ multiplex PCR; TCRdb's copy has only in-frame clones and leaves some out. Clone size and V and J calls were adopted from that table, with D and trimming inferred from the DNA. The repertoire holds fewer than 300,000 clones, with 80% to 90% as singletons. Sequenced material: peripheral blood. V is TRBV7-9 and J is TRBJ1-1, with 12 bases lining up with TRBD1. This clonotype originated in a woman aged 50 to 60 who had recovered from COVID-19. The CDR3, as DNA: TGTGCCAGCAGCTCCAAACGGGACAGGGGGCGCGGGGTGAGCACTGAAGCTTTCTTT. This translates into CASSSKRDRGRGVSTEAFF.